Given below is one T cell receptor (beta chain) in context. V lost 7 bases to trimming and J lost 0 bases, with 14 bases between them. CDR1 is SGHRS and CDR2 is YFSETQ in the germline V gene. The CDR3 is made up of 15 amino acids. This specimen comes from a study of low-dose radiotherapy and immunotherapy resistance in tumors. The overall study: Fractions of 1 Gy went to Cohort 2 every two weeks, for 13 Gy over 26 weeks.

Described time point: before trial treatment. TRAV and TRBV primers primed cDNA for both TCRalpha and TCRbeta. TCRs were amplified for roughly 20 PCR cycles with a constant-region primer and V-primer adapter. MiXCR was run by TCRdb on the reads, yielding one entry per CDR3 protein. The table includes 40,000 or so distinct CDR3 sequences, 31% detected once. The receptor comes from a male donor with gallbladder cancer. V and J are TRBV5-1 and TRBJ2-1; D ambiguous. The sample in question was PBMCs, obtained before treatment. CDR3 in amino acids: CASRTTPSSYNEQFF. Written as DNA, the CDR3 is TGCGCCAGCCGAACTACGCCAAGCTCCTACAATGAGCAGTTCTTC.